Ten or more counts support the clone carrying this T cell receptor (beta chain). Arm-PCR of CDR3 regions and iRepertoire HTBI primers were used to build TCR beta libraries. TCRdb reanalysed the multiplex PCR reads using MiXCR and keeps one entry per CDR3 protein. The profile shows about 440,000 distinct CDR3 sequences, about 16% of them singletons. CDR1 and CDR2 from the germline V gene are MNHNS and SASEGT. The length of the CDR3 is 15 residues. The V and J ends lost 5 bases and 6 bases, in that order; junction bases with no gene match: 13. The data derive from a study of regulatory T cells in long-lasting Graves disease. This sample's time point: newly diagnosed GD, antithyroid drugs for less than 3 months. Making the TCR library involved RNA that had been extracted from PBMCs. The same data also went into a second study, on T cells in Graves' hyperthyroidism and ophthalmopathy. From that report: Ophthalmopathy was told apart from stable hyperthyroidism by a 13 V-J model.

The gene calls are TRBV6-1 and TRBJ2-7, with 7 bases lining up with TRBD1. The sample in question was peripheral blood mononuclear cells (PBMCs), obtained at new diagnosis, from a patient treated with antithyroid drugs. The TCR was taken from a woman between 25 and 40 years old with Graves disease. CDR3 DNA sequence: TGTGCCAGCAGTCCCCCGGACAGGTCCCCTTTCGAGCAGTACTTC. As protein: CASSPPDRSPFEQYF.